The next 2 T cell receptor beta chains were all read from a single sample in a study of T-cell memory formation after mild COVID-19. TCRdb processed the 5' RACE reads anew with MiXCR; each CDR3 protein has one entry. This table has almost 550,000 distinct CDR3 sequences, roughly 22% appearing once. Sample: PBMCs or a T cell subset sorted from them (not recorded which). The receptors were sampled from an adult woman who had mild COVID-19 (a few samples of this study predate the infection). Cell type and time point are not known.

The gene calls are TRBV25-1 and TRBJ2-7; D could derive from TRBD1 or TRBD2 (5 bases each). There are 14 residues in the CDR3. V shed 6 bases and J shed 0 bases, with 12 bases lying between them. CDR1 is MGHDK and CDR2 is SYGVNS in the germline V gene. CDR3 DNA sequence: TGTGCCAGCAGGAGGGATGGGGGCTCCTACGAGCAGTACTTC. Translating gives CASRRDGGSYEQYF.

The chain joins TRBV7-9 to TRBJ2-1; 8 bases line up with TRBD1. Unmatched junction bases numbered 8, after V lost 3 bases and J lost 7 bases. Per germline, CDR1 SEHNR and CDR2 FQNEAQ (reference sequence). The CDR3 runs 15 residues. As DNA, the CDR3 is TGTGCCAGCAGCTTTAACCAGGGGGCGCGGAATGAGCAGTTCTTC. Protein product: CASSFNQGARNEQFF. The whole variable domain, filled in from reference TRBV7-9 and TRBJ2-1, reads DTGVSQNPRHKITKRGQNVTFRCDPISEHNRLYWYRQTLGQGPEFLTYFQNEAQLEKSRLLSDRFSAERPKGSFSTLEIQRTEQGDSAMYLCASSFNQGARNEQFFGPGTRLTVL.